This TCR beta chain was profiled in a study of cytomegalovirus exposure and HLA in healthy donors. Study-level information: A data release that came early held 80 million to 95 million unique TCRs from HLA-typed donors. Points from the study as a whole: For TCR beta chains, V- and J-gene trimming was later linked to a missense DCLRE1C variant. Prior analysis indicated that the majority of TCR beta V segments exhibited productivity approximately 87% or approximately 30% of the time. CMV serostatus was the only immune exposure information that was available.

From germline, CDR1 is LGHNA and CDR2 YSLEER. After removal of 1 base from V and 4 bases from J, the junction contained 7 bases not matched to a gene. This CDR3 contains 16 residues. Researchers ran the PCR with 60 Vbeta and 13 Jbeta primers. Assay used: immunoSEQ multiplex PCR; TCRdb lists only in-frame clones, some missing. The sample holds 170,000 or so clones, roughly 80% seen once. In regard to this clone: Its matching antigen is unknown.

Sequences were obtained from PBMCs. The chain combines TRBV4-3 with TRBJ2-1, with 7 bases aligning to TRBD2. This clonotype was sampled from a man aged 18 to 30 in good health and CMV-seronegative. The CDR3 nucleotides read TGCGCCAGCAGCCAAGTGGCTAGCGGCTTATACAATGAGCAGTTCTTC. Protein sequence: CASSQVASGLYNEQFF.